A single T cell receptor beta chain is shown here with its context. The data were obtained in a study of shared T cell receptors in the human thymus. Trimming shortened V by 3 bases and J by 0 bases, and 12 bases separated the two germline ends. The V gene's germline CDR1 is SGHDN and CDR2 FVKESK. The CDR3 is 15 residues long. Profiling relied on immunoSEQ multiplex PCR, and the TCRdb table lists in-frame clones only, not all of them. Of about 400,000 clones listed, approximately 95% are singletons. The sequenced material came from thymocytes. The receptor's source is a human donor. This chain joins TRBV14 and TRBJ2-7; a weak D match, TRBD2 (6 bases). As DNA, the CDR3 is TGTGCCAGCAGCCATCCGGGACTGCCCTCCTACGAGCAGTACTTC. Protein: CASSHPGLPSYEQYF.